The 23 T cell receptor beta chains listed next were all sequenced from one sample in a study of cytomegalovirus exposure and HLA in healthy donors (dated by TCRdb to about 2017). Libraries were made using the immunoSEQ multiplex PCR assay. For the multiplex PCR, a mixture combining 60 forward primers for TCR Vbeta segments and 13 reverse primers for TCR Jbeta segments was used. TCRdb carries this immuneACCESS record with in-frame sequences only. Its versions omit some clonotypes, under half of them owing to an unresolved V gene in the studies checked, with the rest unexplained. This sample holds 150,000 to 200,000 clones; over 70% were observed only once. Together, the top ten hold around 6% of the sample. Input material: PBMCs. These receptors came from a man between 40 and 49 years old in good health and CMV-seronegative.

The CDR3 DNA follows: TGCGCCAGCAGCTTAGCAGGAAGGGGTTGGGGTGAAAAACTGTTTTTT. Residues: CASSLAGRGWGEKLFF. This rearrangement joins TRBV4-3 to TRBJ1-4, with D perhaps matching TRBD1 (5 bases). Germline lookup yields CDR1 LGHNA and CDR2 YSLEER. This CDR3 region has 16 residues. The V and J ends lost 5 bases and 7 bases respectively, with 20 bases between them.

This rearrangement joins TRBV7-9 to TRBJ1-1, with unresolved D. Per germline, CDR1 SEHNR and CDR2 FQNEAQ (reference sequence). V dropped 6 bases and J dropped 1 base, with 15 bases sitting between them. The CDR3 is 15 residues long. CDR3 in DNA: TGTGCCAGCAGGCCTCCGACCCGGGAGAACACTGAAGCTTTCTTT. Translating it yields CASRPPTRENTEAFF.

This clone appeared a few times. The chain uses TRBV2 and TRBJ1-2; D call uncertain. There are 12 residues in the CDR3. CDR1 and CDR2 from the germline V gene are SNHLY and FYNNEI. The V end was cut by 6 bases, the J end by 13 bases, with 18 bases between. The CDR3 DNA follows: TGTGCCAGCAGGCCGCCGACTCAGACCCGCACCTTC. It translates to CASRPPTQTRTF.

The J gene is TRBJ1-6, the V gene TRBV12-5; 8 bases line up with TRBD1. The germline CDR1 and CDR2 sequences are LGHNT and FRNRAP. Trimming took 4 bases from V and 6 from J; bases not matched to a gene: 5. The CDR3 is 15 amino acids. CDR3 protein: CASGSGTGTNSPLHF. In nucleotides, the CDR3 is TGTGCTAGTGGTTCCGGGACAGGTACTAATTCACCCCTCCACTTT.

The gene calls are TRBV6-1 and TRBJ2-5; D gene uncertain. V lost 1 base and J lost 5, with 14 bases in between. The CDR3 length is 15 residues. Per the germline V gene, CDR1 is MNHNS and CDR2 is SASEGT. The CDR3 sequence is CASSEGVQYLETQYF. The CDR3 coding sequence is TGTGCCAGCAGTGAAGGGGTACAGTATCTGGAGACCCAGTACTTC.

The J gene is TRBJ1-5, the V gene TRBV30; 7 bases align to TRBD1. V dropped 3 bases and J dropped 2; count of bases not matched to a gene: 13. The CDR3 has 17 amino acids. CDR1 is GTSNPN, CDR2 SVGIG, per germline (reference sequence). CDR3 bases: TGTGCCTGGAGCGCCCCGGGGACAGTGAGGGGCAATCAGCCCCAGCATTTT. Encoded protein: CAWSAPGTVRGNQPQHF.

This clone was seen a handful of times. The J gene is TRBJ2-2, the V gene TRBV19; no clear D. There are 12 residues in the CDR3. Germline values: CDR1 LNHDA, CDR2 SQIVND (reference sequence). V was shortened by 7 bases and J by 6 bases, with 9 bases between the two germline ends. The CDR3, as DNA: TGTGCCAGTACTTGGGCCTCCGGGGAGCTGTTTTTT. Translated, it gives CASTWASGELFF.

The chain couples TRBV4-3 to TRBJ2-1; the match to TRBD2 covers 10 bases. V was clipped by 2 bases and J by 10 bases; unmatched bases: 5. The CDR3 loop spans 14 amino acids. Germline values: CDR1 LGHNA, CDR2 YSLEER. CDR3 in amino acids: CASSQPSGGGEQFF. DNA for the CDR3: TGCGCCAGCAGCCAACCTAGCGGGGGAGGGGAGCAGTTCTTC.

The rearrangement joins TRBV4-3 to TRBJ2-7; 9 bases line up with TRBD1. The length of the CDR3 is 15 residues. The V gene end was trimmed by 0 bases and the J gene end by 6 bases; junction bases not matched to a gene: 6. Germline V gene sequence: CDR1 LGHNA, CDR2 YSLEER. The chain's CDR3 is CASSQDGGQGSEQYF. CDR3 nucleotides: TGCGCCAGCAGCCAAGACGGCGGACAGGGGAGCGAGCAGTACTTC.

This rearrangement joins TRBV18 to TRBJ2-7; TRBD1 matches 12 bases. V lost 7 bases to trimming and J lost 0 bases; unmatched junction nucleotides: 1. CDR1 KGHSH and CDR2 LQKENI come from the germline V gene. The CDR3 is 14 residues long. The CDR3 nucleotides read TGTGCCAGCTGGGACAGGGGGCTCTCCTACGAGCAGTACTTC. This gives the protein CASWDRGLSYEQYF.

This clone is a singleton in its sample. This chain connects TRBV2 to TRBJ1-3, with 9 nucleotides matching TRBD1. J lost 4 bases, V lost 6 bases, and 4 bases had no gene match. This CDR3 contains 14 residues. CDR1 SNHLY and CDR2 FYNNEI come from the germline V gene. In DNA, the CDR3 is TGTGCCAGCAGGGACAGGGGCCTAGGAAACACCATATATTTT. This sequence encodes CASRDRGLGNTIYF.

This chain links TRBV11-2 with TRBJ1-1; 8 bases fit TRBD1. The CDR3 covers 16 residues. Germline CDR1 and CDR2: SGHAT and FQNNGV. J gave up 4 bases and V 1 base, and 8 bases lay outside the gene matches. In DNA, the CDR3 is TGTGCCAGCAGCTTAGTCGTCACAGGGGGAAGCACTGAAGCTTTCTTT. As protein: CASSLVVTGGSTEAFF.

The CDR3 coding sequence is TGTGCCAGCAAAGGGGTGGTAGATACGCAGTATTTT. Encoded protein: CASKGVVDTQYF. The J gene is TRBJ2-3, the V gene TRBV7-9; D might be TRBD1 (5 bases). V lost 7 bases to trimming and J lost 5 bases, with 10 bases between them. Germline V CDR1 and CDR2: SEHNR, FQNEAQ (reference sequence). The CDR3 has 12 amino acids. The full variable domain, its missing parts supplied by reference TRBV7-9 and TRBJ2-3, is DTGVSQNPRHKITKRGQNVTFRCDPISEHNRLYWYRQTLGQGPEFLTYFQNEAQLEKSRLLSDRFSAERPKGSFSTLEIQRTEQGDSAMYLCASKGVVDTQYFGPGTRLTVL.

This chain uses TRBV20-1 with TRBJ2-1; D may be TRBD2 (6 bases). Deletions cut 5 bases from V and 9 bases from J, with 11 bases between. The CDR3 is 11 amino acids. Germline V gives CDR1 DFQATT, CDR2 SNEGSKA (reference sequence). The CDR3 DNA follows: TGCAGTGCTCGGGAGTCGGGTGAGCAGTTCTTC. Translating gives CSARESGEQFF.

The chain employs TRBV11-2 and TRBJ2-2, with D hard to call. V gave up 1 base and J gave up 4 bases, with 7 bases separating them. The germline gives CDR1 SGHAT, CDR2 FQNNGV. This CDR3 contains 14 residues. The CDR3 DNA sequence: TGTGCCAGCAGCTTAGGACTCGTCACCGGGGAGCTGTTTTTT. Translating it yields CASSLGLVTGELFF.

This chain joins TRBV18 and TRBJ2-5; 9 bases are shared with TRBD2. Germline lookup yields CDR1 KGHSH and CDR2 LQKENI. The CDR3 is made up of 14 amino acids. Trimming took 4 bases from V and 5 from J; bases not matched to a gene: 5. DNA of the CDR3: TGTGCCAGCTCACGTATGCGGGGGGGCGAGACCCAGTACTTC. This translates into CASSRMRGGETQYF.

The chain is built from TRBV10-3 and TRBJ2-7; TRBD1 aligns across 7 bases. CDR1 ENHRY and CDR2 SYGVKD come from the germline V gene. The CDR3 sequence is 14 residues long. Trimming took 4 bases from V and 2 from J; bases not matched to a gene: 5. CDR3: CAISVQTGPYEQYF. The DNA for the CDR3 is TGTGCCATCAGTGTCCAGACAGGGCCCTACGAGCAGTACTTC.

This chain uses TRBV30 with TRBJ2-5; weak D call: TRBD1 (5 bases). The DNA matches TRBJ2-7 better at its end, which makes the J call doubtful. Germline V gives CDR1 GTSNPN, CDR2 SVGIG (reference sequence). CDR3 length: 11 residues. In DNA form, the CDR3 reads TGTGCCTGGAGTAGGGGCTACGAGCAGTACTTC. It specifies CAWSRGYEQYF.

This chain connects TRBV10-3 to TRBJ2-1; 7 nucleotides align to TRBD1. CDR3 size: 15 residues. The junction had 9 bases not matched to a gene; V was cut back by 5 bases and J by 5 bases. Germline lookup yields CDR1 ENHRY and CDR2 SYGVKD. This chain's CDR3 is CAISTLGDSHNEQFF. In DNA form, the CDR3 reads TGTGCCATCAGTACACTAGGGGACAGCCACAATGAGCAGTTCTTC.

This clone was seen more than once but under ten times. The chain carries TRBV5-1 and TRBJ2-5; 11 nucleotides line up with TRBD2. The V gene end was trimmed by 4 bases and the J gene end by 1 base; junction bases not matched to a gene: 6. Germline V CDR1 and CDR2: SGHRS, YFSETQ. The CDR3 extends over 16 amino acids. CDR3 DNA: TGCGCCAGCAGCCCCAGCCTAGCGGGGGGCCAAGAGACCCAGTACTTC. Translating gives CASSPSLAGGQETQYF. Drawing the rest from reference TRBV5-1 and TRBJ2-5, the complete variable domain is KAGVTQTPRYLIKTRGQQVTLSCSPISGHRSVSWYQQTPGQGLQFLFEYFSETQRNKGNFPGRFSGRQFSNSRSEMNVSTLELGDSALYLCASSPSLAGGQETQYFGPGTRLLVL.

This chain links TRBV19 with TRBJ1-1; the match to TRBD1 covers 8 bases. The CDR3 length is 14 residues. Germline V gene data show CDR1 as LNHDA and CDR2 as SQIVND (reference sequence). Trimming removed 3 bases from V and 5 bases from J; junction bases left unmatched: 5. In nucleotides, the CDR3 is TGTGCCAGTAGTATTCGGACAGGGAGGACTGAAGCTTTCTTT. It translates to CASSIRTGRTEAFF.

The chain uses TRBV7-2 and TRBJ1-4; D is possibly TRBD1 (6 bases). Germline V gives CDR1 SGHTA, CDR2 FQGNSA. The CDR3 has 15 residues. V dropped 4 bases and J dropped 2 bases, with 11 bases sitting between them. CDR3 nucleotides: TGTGCCAGCAGCTCCTACAGGGAGACTAATGAAAAACTGTTTTTT. Its translation is CASSSYRETNEKLFF.

V usage is TRBV4-1 and J usage is TRBJ2-5; D possibly corresponds to TRBD2 (6 bases). Germline CDR1 MGHRA, CDR2 YSYEKL. Trimming removed 0 bases from V and 4 bases from J, with 15 bases in between. The CDR3 is made up of 16 amino acids. The DNA for the CDR3 is TGCGCCAGCAGCCAAGATAGGCGGGGAGTGTCAGAGACCCAGTACTTC. Its translation: CASSQDRRGVSETQYF.